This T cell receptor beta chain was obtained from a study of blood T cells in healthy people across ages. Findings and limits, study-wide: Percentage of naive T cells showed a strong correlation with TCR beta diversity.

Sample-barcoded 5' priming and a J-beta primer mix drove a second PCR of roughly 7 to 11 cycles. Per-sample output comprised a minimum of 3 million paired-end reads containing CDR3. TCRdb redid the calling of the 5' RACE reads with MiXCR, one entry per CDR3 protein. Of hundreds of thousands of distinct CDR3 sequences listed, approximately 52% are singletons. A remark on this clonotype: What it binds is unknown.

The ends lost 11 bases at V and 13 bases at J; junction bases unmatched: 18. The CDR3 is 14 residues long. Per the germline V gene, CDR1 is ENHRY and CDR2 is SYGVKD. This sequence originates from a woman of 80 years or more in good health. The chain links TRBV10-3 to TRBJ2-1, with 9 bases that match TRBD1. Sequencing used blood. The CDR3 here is CASGGQGVMETQFF. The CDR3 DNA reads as TGTGCCTCGGGGGGACAGGGTGTTATGGAGACCCAGTTCTTC.